This T cell receptor beta chain was sequenced during a study of lymphopenia after photon versus proton radiotherapy. Overall study findings and caveats: In patients who died, overall survival fell as post-nadir TCR diversity dropped more. Photon-treated patients lost naive T cells and TCR diversity; proton-treated stayed stable. After the lymphocyte nadir, photon-treated repertoires showed oligoclonal expansion, especially of CD8+ Temra cells.

Trimming took off 4 bases at V and 0 bases at J, with 6 bases between the two ends. CDR3 length equals 14 residues. TCRdb's copy holds only in-frame clones and misses some; the assay was immunoSEQ multiplex PCR. Among some 70,000 clones listed, around 87% were seen once. Turning to this clone: What it binds is not known.

The chain is built from TRBV7-1 and TRBJ2-2; TRBD1 might be the D (6 bases). TRBV7-1 is identified as an open reading frame with a role that is uncertain. This clonotype was obtained from an elderly man with esophageal cancer. The material sequenced was peripheral blood, taken from a patient treated with proton-based radiotherapy. This chain's CDR3 is CASSWTANTGELFF. Written as DNA, the CDR3 is TGTGCCAGCAGCTGGACAGCGAACACCGGGGAGCTGTTTTTT.